This entry is about one T cell receptor beta chain. CDR3 length equals 13 residues. These data belong to a study of shared T cell receptors in the human thymus. Sequencing used immunoSEQ multiplex PCR; TCRdb keeps in-frame clones, though not all of them. Of 540,000 or so clones listed, roughly 74% are singletons. This sample also appeared in a second study, on human thymus T cells. That paper adds: Among unrelated individuals, related research reported thymic repertoires that overlapped highly.

The V call is TRBV21-1, the J call TRBJ1-1. TRBV21-1 has pseudogene status. Sequencing was carried out using thymocytes. This TCR derives from a boy in the first two years of life with a congenital heart defect. As DNA, the CDR3 is TGTGCCAGCAGGCGGAGCCGCGGGACTGAAGCTTTCTTT. Protein product: CASRRSRGTEAFF.